Presented here are 17 T cell receptor beta chains from one specimen sequenced in a study of early T cells in non-severe SARS-CoV-2 infection. Each CDR3 protein is one row after TCRdb ran MiXCR on the 5' RACE reads. The data contain 75,000 or so distinct CDR3 sequences, around 14% of them singletons. The sequencing sample was made of whole blood. These receptors all come from an adult who was a healthcare worker with PCR-confirmed SARS-CoV-2 infection or an uninfected control (not recorded which).

J is TRBJ1-6 and V is TRBV20-1, with 7 nucleotides matching TRBD1. Germline V gives CDR1 DFQATT, CDR2 SNEGSKA (reference sequence). The length of the CDR3 is 14 residues. Trimming removed 5 bases from V and 7 bases from J; junction bases left unmatched: 8. This CDR3 is CSAGSGQKNSPLHF. CDR3 bases: TGCAGTGCTGGGTCGGGACAGAAGAATTCACCCCTCCACTTT.

This clonotype qualifies as medium-sized. The chain employs TRBV20-1 and TRBJ1-6; TRBD1 matches at 8 bases. The CDR3 has 21 amino acids. The germline V gene encodes CDR1 DFQATT and CDR2 SNEGSKA (reference sequence). The V segment lost 0 bases and the J segment 5 bases; nucleotides outside the gene matches: 21. The CDR3 here is CSARDAQGAHFEHVNNSPLHF. The CDR3 nucleotides are TGCAGTGCTAGAGATGCCCAGGGGGCCCATTTCGAGCACGTCAATAATTCACCCCTCCACTTT.

This clonotype has just a few counts. The rearrangement uses TRBV6-6 and TRBJ1-6; TRBD1 might be the D (5 bases). Trimming removed 5 bases from V and 8 bases from J, with 13 bases in between. Germline V CDR1 and CDR2: MNHNY, SVGAGI (reference sequence). The CDR3 runs 14 residues. This chain's CDR3 is CASSQQEKDSPLHF. CDR3 nucleotides: TGTGCCAGCAGTCAACAGGAAAAGGATTCACCCCTCCACTTT.

This clonotype was detected a few times. The chain links TRBV28 to TRBJ2-5, with 7 bases that match TRBD1. CDR3 length equals 16 residues. J was trimmed by 3 bases and V by 0 bases; bases with no gene match: 7. Germline CDR1 MDHEN, CDR2 SYDVKM. The CDR3 bases are TGTGCCAGCAGTTTATGGATCCCGGGACAGAAAGAGACCCAGTACTTC. Translated, it gives CASSLWIPGQKETQYF.

This clonotype has only a few counts. The genes are TRBV10-3 and TRBJ1-6; D is undetermined. Germline assignment: CDR1 ENHRY and CDR2 SYGVKD. This CDR3 region has 16 residues. The ends were cut back, 1 base at V and 10 bases at J, with 17 bases in the middle. The DNA of the CDR3 is TGTGCCATCAGTGAGTATGGAGGTCGGCCGTCCTCACCCCTCCACTTT. Translation gives CAISEYGGRPSSPLHF.

This clonotype was seen many times. The rearrangement links TRBV7-9 to TRBJ1-1, with D maybe TRBD1 (5 bases). The V end was cut by 4 bases, the J end by 3 bases, with 18 bases between. Per germline, CDR1 SEHNR and CDR2 FQNEAQ (reference sequence). This CDR3 is 16 amino acids long. The CDR3 DNA sequence: TGTGCCAGCAGCTCCCCGGCAGGGTCCCCCCACACTGAAGCTTTCTTT. This translates into CASSSPAGSPHTEAFF.

The chain links TRBV20-1 to TRBJ2-3; D not certain. From germline, CDR1 is DFQATT and CDR2 SNEGSKA (reference sequence). CDR3 length equals 15 residues. Trimming removed 3 bases from V and 0 bases from J, with 13 bases in between. The CDR3 DNA reads as TGCAGTGCTAGTCGCGCGGAGTCTAGCACAGATACGCAGTATTTT. Translation: CSASRAESSTDTQYF.

This clonotype was detected once. The rearrangement uses TRBV20-1 and TRBJ2-5, with no clear D. V shed 5 bases and J shed 5 bases, with 6 bases lying between them. This CDR3 has 10 amino acids. Germline CDR1 reads DFQATT; CDR2 reads SNEGSKA (reference sequence). Here the CDR3 DNA reads TGCAGTGCTGGGTTGGAGACCCAGTACTTC. Its protein is CSAGLETQYF.

In its sample, this clonotype was seen a few times. Being one base from a much bigger clone, this may be a read error. V gene TRBV7-9 combines with J gene TRBJ1-4; D unclear. The CDR3 is 14 amino acids. Germline V lookup: CDR1 SEHNR, CDR2 FQNEAQ (reference sequence). CDR3 coding DNA: TGTGCCAGCAGTCAGTGGGCAACTAATAAAAAACTGTTTTTT. This codes for CASSQWATNKKLFF.

The CDR3 protein is CSAKGGSDNEQFF. In DNA form, the CDR3 reads TGCAGTGCTAAGGGGGGGTCGGACAATGAGCAGTTCTTC. This sequence joins TRBV20-1 and TRBJ2-1, with D perhaps matching TRBD2 (7 bases). The CDR3 has 13 residues. V shed 4 bases and J shed 5 bases, with 12 bases lying between them. Germline CDR1 reads DFQATT; CDR2 reads SNEGSKA (reference sequence).

The CDR3 region has the DNA TGTGCCAGCAGCCTCCATTCAGATACGCAGTATTTT. Its translation is CASSLHSDTQYF. The J gene is TRBJ2-3, the V gene TRBV11-1; D gene uncertain. Looked up from germline, CDR1 is SGHAT and CDR2 is FQDESV (reference sequence). The ends were cut back, 5 bases at V and 4 bases at J, with 7 bases in the middle. The CDR3 is 12 amino acids. Drawing the rest from reference TRBV11-1 and TRBJ2-3, the complete variable domain is EAEVAQSPRYKITEKSQAVAFWCDPISGHATLYWYRQILGQGPELLVQFQDESVVDDSQLPKDRFSAERLKGVDSTLKIQPAELGDSAMYLCASSLHSDTQYFGPGTRLTVL.

The rearrangement uses TRBV2 and TRBJ2-6; weak D call: TRBD2 (6 bases). The CDR3 is made up of 16 amino acids. Germline V gene lookup returns CDR1 SNHLY and CDR2 FYNNEI. Trimming left V 6 bases short and J 2 bases short, with 14 bases between. The CDR3 region is CASSQTSDPGANVLTF. DNA for the CDR3: TGTGCCAGCAGCCAGACTAGTGACCCTGGGGCCAACGTCCTGACTTTC.

This clonotype was counted only a few times. The chain has TRBV6-2 or TRBV6-3 and TRBJ2-3; the D gene could be TRBD1 or TRBD2 (6 bases each). This CDR3 contains 21 residues. V was shortened by 0 bases and J by 2 bases, with 27 bases between the two germline ends. Germline loops: CDR1 MNHEY, CDR2 SVGEGT. DNA of the CDR3: TGTGCCAGCAGTTACTCGTCGGCAGGGAAAAGTCAGGGGAGGACCACAGATACGCAGTATTTT. Translated, it gives CASSYSSAGKSQGRTTDTQYF.

Ten or more counts support this clonotype. The rearrangement joins TRBV5-1 to TRBJ1-2; a possible D gene is TRBD1 (6 bases). The CDR3 loop spans 13 amino acids. Looked up from germline, CDR1 is SGHRS and CDR2 is YFSETQ. V dropped 2 bases and J dropped 8 bases, with 13 bases sitting between them. CDR3 sequence (DNA): TGCGCCAGCAGCTTCAGGGGCCAGGGCGGCTACACCTTC. This gives the protein CASSFRGQGGYTF.

This clonotype showed up just a few times. The chain couples TRBV27 to TRBJ1-5; D not resolved. The CDR3 length is 16 residues. V lost 0 bases and J lost 0, with 9 bases in between. Germline V gene sequence: CDR1 MNHEY, CDR2 SMNVEV (reference sequence). The CDR3 loop reads CASSLSAQNSNQPQHF. The CDR3 coding sequence is TGTGCCAGCAGTTTATCGGCCCAGAATAGCAATCAGCCCCAGCATTTT.

This clonotype was counted a few times. This chain joins TRBV5-1 and TRBJ2-7; weak D call: TRBD2 (5 bases). From germline, CDR1 is SGHRS and CDR2 YFSETQ. Trimming left V 0 bases short and J 1 base short, with 8 bases between. The CDR3 contains 14 residues. In DNA form, the CDR3 reads TGCGCCAGCAGCTTGGGACCGGGATCCTACGAGCAGTACTTC. It specifies CASSLGPGSYEQYF.

This sequence joins TRBV29-1 and TRBJ2-1, with 8 bases fitting TRBD2. In germline, CDR1 is SQVTM, CDR2 ANQGSEA. The CDR3 is made up of 13 amino acids. J was trimmed by 9 bases and V by 8 bases; bases with no gene match: 12. The CDR3 loop reads CSSSGGHFSEQFF. The CDR3 nucleotides are TGCAGCTCCTCGGGGGGGCATTTCAGTGAGCAGTTCTTC.